The rows below give T cell receptor beta chains drawn from one sample of a study of post-analysis software for immune sequencing data. Using its own MiXCR run on the PCR reads, TCRdb lists one record per CDR3 protein. In the table there are some 500,000 distinct CDR3 sequences, around 40% of which are singletons. Sequenced material: blood. These receptors all stem from a girl between 10 and 17 years old with multiple sclerosis. The CDR3 runs from the conserved cysteine through the conserved F or W. D genes are given only for firm matches. Clone size is not always given. Where it is, it says once, few, many or a class for expanded clones.

>TRBD1|NA|TRBJ2-5|TRBV5-1
CASSLARQGRQETQYF
TGCGCCAGCAGCTTGGCGAGACAGGGGCGACAAGAGACCCAGTACTTC
>NA|NA|TRBJ1-5|TRBV6-5
CATKAGQGGGQPQHF
TGTGCCACCAAGGCGGGGCAGGGAGGTGGTCAGCCCCAGCATTTT
>NA|NA|TRBJ2-7|TRBV7-2
CASSLFWQGAYEQYF
TGTGCCAGCAGCTTATTTTGGCAGGGTGCCTACGAGCAGTACTTC
>NA|once|TRBJ1-1|TRBV6-2/TRBV6-3
CASGGFANTEAFF
TGTGCCAGCGGTGGTTTTGCAAACACTGAAGCTTTCTTT
>TRBD2|NA|TRBJ2-7|TRBV2
CASKRDSGNYEQYF
TGTGCCAGCAAAAGGGATAGCGGGAACTACGAGCAGTACTTC
>TRBD2|NA|TRBJ2-1|TRBV20-1
CSALLAAISGEQFF
TGCAGTGCCTTACTAGCGGCGATTAGCGGTGAGCAGTTCTTC
>TRBD1|NA|TRBJ2-5|TRBV4-1
CASSQGLWTGRETQYF
TGCGCCAGCAGCCAAGGGCTCTGGACAGGGCGAGAGACCCAGTACTTC
>NA|NA|TRBJ2-1|TRBV24-1
CATSDLRGSEQFF
TGTGCCACCAGTGATTTAAGGGGCTCTGAGCAGTTCTTC
>NA|NA|TRBJ1-5|TRBV6-2/TRBV6-3
CASSQFGRGQPQHF
TGTGCCAGCAGTCAATTTGGGAGGGGTCAGCCCCAGCATTTT
>NA|few|TRBJ1-1|TRBV11-1
CASSLRTPNTEAFF
TGTGCCAGCAGCTTACGGACCCCGAACACTGAAGCTTTCTTT
>TRBD1|few|TRBJ2-6|TRBV7-2
CASSRQGASGANVLTF
TGTGCCAGCAGCCGACAGGGGGCGTCTGGGGCCAACGTCCTGACTTTC
>TRBD2|NA|TRBJ2-3|TRBV6-5
CASSPLPREILDTQYF
TGTGCCAGCAGTCCACTCCCGCGGGAGATTCTAGATACGCAGTATTTT
>TRBD1|NA|TRBJ1-1|TRBV4-3
CASSHGQGTGTEAFF
TGCGCCAGCAGCCACGGACAGGGGACGGGCACTGAAGCTTTCTTT
>NA|NA|TRBJ1-1|TRBV12-3/TRBV12-4
CASRAKGSDTEAFF
TGTGCCAGCAGGGCCAAGGGCTCGGACACTGAAGCTTTCTTT
>TRBD2|NA|TRBJ2-7|TRBV29-1
CSVEELAGGGAYEQYF
TGCAGCGTTGAAGAACTAGCGGGAGGAGGGGCCTACGAGCAGTACTTC
>TRBD2|NA|TRBJ2-5|TRBV7-2
CASNWGLAGGQETQYF
TGTGCCAGCAACTGGGGACTAGCGGGGGGCCAAGAGACCCAGTACTTC
>TRBD2|few|TRBJ2-7|TRBV11-1
CASSYSSSGYEQYF
TGTGCCAGCAGCTATTCGTCTAGCGGATACGAGCAGTACTTC
>NA|NA|TRBJ2-7|TRBV20-1
CSAPMGMDYEQYF
TGCAGTGCTCCCATGGGGATGGACTACGAGCAGTACTTC
>NA|NA|TRBJ2-1|TRBV20-1
CSARVQGSYNEQFF
TGCAGTGCTAGAGTTCAGGGTTCCTACAATGAGCAGTTCTTC
>TRBD2|NA|TRBJ2-5|TRBV5-1
CASSPGLAGGLRETQYF
TGCGCCAGCAGCCCAGGACTAGCGGGAGGCCTACGGGAGACCCAGTACTTC
>TRBD1|NA|TRBJ1-2|TRBV28
CASTSLLDRVYGYTF
TGTGCCAGCACCTCCTTGCTAGACAGGGTCTATGGCTACACCTTC
>NA|NA|TRBJ2-1|TRBV2
CASSVGSSGRSEFF
TGTGCCAGCAGTGTTGGTAGCAGTGGGAGGTCGGAGTTCTTC
>TRBD2|few|TRBJ2-7|TRBV20-1
CSARLRLAGLAYEQYF
TGCAGTGCTAGATTACGACTAGCGGGGTTGGCCTACGAGCAGTACTTC
>NA|NA|TRBJ1-1|TRBV5-1
CASSIQGRGNTEAFF
TGCGCCAGCAGCATTCAGGGCAGGGGGAACACTGAAGCTTTCTTT
>NA|NA|TRBJ2-5|TRBV7-2
CASRRTRGSPYQETQYF
TGTGCCAGCAGAAGGACGAGGGGCAGTCCGTACCAAGAGACCCAGTACTTC
>TRBD1|NA|TRBJ2-3|TRBV3-1
CASSHYWDSTDTQYF
TGTGCCAGCAGCCACTACTGGGACAGTACAGATACGCAGTATTTT
>TRBD1|NA|TRBJ1-1|TRBV20-1
CSAREGGRVNTEAFF
TGCAGTGCTAGAGAAGGGGGCAGGGTGAACACTGAAGCTTTCTTT
>TRBD2|NA|TRBJ2-7|TRBV20-1
CSANRTSLPHEQYF
TGCAGTGCTAACAGGACTAGTCTCCCCCACGAGCAGTACTTC
>TRBD1|NA|TRBJ2-1|TRBV6-5
CASRRDSSYNGQFF
TGTGCCAGCAGAAGGGACAGTTCCTACAATGGGCAGTTCTTC
>TRBD2|few|TRBJ2-3|TRBV5-1
CASSLGLAATTDTQYF
TGCGCCAGCAGCTTAGGACTAGCGGCAACCACAGATACGCAGTATTTT
>NA|NA|TRBJ2-7|TRBV7-2
CASSFNGESTYEQYF
TGTGCCAGCAGCTTTAACGGGGAATCCACCTACGAGCAGTACTTC
>TRBD2|NA|TRBJ2-1|TRBV7-3
CASSLLTSGANEQFF
TGTGCCAGCAGCTTACTGACTAGCGGCGCGAATGAGCAGTTCTTC
>TRBD2|NA|TRBJ2-3|TRBV12-3/TRBV12-4
CASSPRLAGITDTQYF
TGTGCCAGCAGTCCCCGACTAGCGGGAATCACAGATACGCAGTATTTT
>NA|NA|TRBJ2-1|TRBV10-3
CAISKDRSSYNEQFF
TGTGCCATCAGCAAAGACAGGAGCTCCTACAATGAGCAGTTCTTC
>TRBD1|few|TRBJ1-5|TRBV10-3
CAISGDRANNQPQHF
TGTGCCATCAGTGGGGACAGGGCAAACAATCAGCCCCAGCATTTT
>NA|NA|TRBJ1-2|TRBV12-3/TRBV12-4
CASSLDRENYGYTF
TGTGCCAGCAGTTTAGATAGGGAGAACTATGGCTACACCTTC
>NA|NA|TRBJ1-4|TRBV12-3/TRBV12-4
CASSLSTEKLFF
TGTGCCAGCAGTTTAAGTACGGAAAAACTGTTTTTT
>TRBD2|few|TRBJ2-1|TRBV4-2
CASSQETSGGNEQFF
TGTGCCAGCAGCCAAGAGACTAGCGGGGGGAATGAGCAGTTCTTC
>TRBD1|NA|TRBJ1-5|TRBV27
CASSSTGAQPQHF
TGTGCCAGCAGTTCGACAGGGGCTCAGCCCCAGCATTTT
>NA|NA|TRBJ2-4|TRBV10-3
CAISEFTAPNIQYF
TGTGCCATCAGTGAATTTACAGCCCCAAACATTCAGTACTTC
>NA|NA|TRBJ2-1|TRBV28
CASPPSSRAGYNEQFF
TGTGCCAGCCCCCCCTCTTCTCGGGCGGGGTACAATGAGCAGTTCTTC
>NA|few|TRBJ2-7|TRBV10-3
CAISPGYPYEQYF
TGTGCCATCAGTCCGGGATACCCCTACGAGCAGTACTTC
>NA|NA|TRBJ2-2|TRBV28
CASSPRGQYTGPGELFF
TGTGCCAGCAGCCCCCGAGGACAATATACCGGTCCCGGGGAGCTGTTTTTT
>TRBD2|NA|TRBJ2-1|TRBV14
CASSQEASGRGNEQFF
TGTGCCAGCAGCCAAGAGGCTAGCGGGAGGGGTAATGAGCAGTTCTTC
>TRBD1|few|TRBJ2-3|TRBV28
CASSTPLTGTGATDTQYF
TGTGCCAGCAGCACCCCGTTGACCGGGACAGGGGCCACAGATACGCAGTATTTT
>NA|NA|TRBJ2-7|TRBV7-2
CASSTRTDYEQYF
TGTGCCAGCAGCACAAGGACAGACTACGAGCAGTACTTC
>NA|few|TRBJ2-1|TRBV6-5
CASSLDGTNEQFF
TGTGCCAGCAGCCTCGACGGGACCAATGAGCAGTTCTTC
>NA|NA|TRBJ2-3|TRBV4-1
CASSPSPGTDTQYF
TGCGCCAGCAGCCCATCCCCGGGGACAGATACGCAGTATTTT
>NA|many|TRBJ2-7|TRBV12-3/TRBV12-4
CASSSDYSYEQYF
TGTGCCAGCAGTTCGGACTACTCCTACGAGCAGTACTTC
>TRBD1|few|TRBJ1-4|TRBV12-3/TRBV12-4
CASSRTGNREKLFF
TGTGCCAGCAGCCGGACAGGGAATCGGGAAAAACTGTTTTTT
>TRBD2|NA|TRBJ2-5|TRBV7-6
CASGRASGQETQYF
TGTGCCAGCGGCCGCGCTAGCGGACAAGAGACCCAGTACTTC